Given below is one T cell receptor beta chain in context. Profiled with immunoSEQ multiplex PCR; TCRdb holds only in-frame clones, not every one. The data show about 70,000 clones, with over 70% seen just once and about 0.79% held by the top ten. Germline lookup yields CDR1 MGHDK and CDR2 SYGVNS. This CDR3 contains 15 residues. Trimming cost V 6 bases and J 4 bases; bases outside gene matches: 11. This sample stems from a study of T cell clones after liver transplantation. About the research overall: TCRbeta sequencing after a pre-transplant mixed lymphocyte reaction identified graft-donor-reactive clones, later tracked in post-transplant blood. Tolerant meant at least one year fully off immunosuppression without liver enzymes above twice normal.

This material consisted of CD4+ T cells from blood, taken 12 months after liver transplant. V is TRBV25-1 and J is TRBJ2-5; 7 bases line up with TRBD2. This clonotype originated in a human patient who received a liver transplant. Some T cells may be the graft donor's. This CDR3 reads CASSPYRGVGETQYF. The CDR3 DNA reads as TGTGCCAGCAGCCCTTACCGGGGGGTCGGAGAGACCCAGTACTTC.